This T cell receptor (beta chain) was obtained from a study of control samples from healthy donors and cancer patients. Germline loops: CDR1 MNHNY, CDR2 SVGAGI (reference sequence). The CDR3 spans 15 residues. Trimming took 2 bases from V and 0 from J, leaving 8 bases between them. Some clones are missing from TCRdb's copy, which holds only in-frame ones; the method was immunoSEQ multiplex PCR. Here the sample spans 120,000 to 150,000 clones, roughly 90% being singletons. Sequencing input: blood. The chain joins TRBV6-6 to TRBJ2-1; D is ambiguous. This TCR was sampled from a young man in good health. The CDR3 DNA reads TGTGCCAGCAGTTACCCAGGCAGCTCCTACAATGAGCAGTTCTTC. This sequence encodes CASSYPGSSYNEQFF.